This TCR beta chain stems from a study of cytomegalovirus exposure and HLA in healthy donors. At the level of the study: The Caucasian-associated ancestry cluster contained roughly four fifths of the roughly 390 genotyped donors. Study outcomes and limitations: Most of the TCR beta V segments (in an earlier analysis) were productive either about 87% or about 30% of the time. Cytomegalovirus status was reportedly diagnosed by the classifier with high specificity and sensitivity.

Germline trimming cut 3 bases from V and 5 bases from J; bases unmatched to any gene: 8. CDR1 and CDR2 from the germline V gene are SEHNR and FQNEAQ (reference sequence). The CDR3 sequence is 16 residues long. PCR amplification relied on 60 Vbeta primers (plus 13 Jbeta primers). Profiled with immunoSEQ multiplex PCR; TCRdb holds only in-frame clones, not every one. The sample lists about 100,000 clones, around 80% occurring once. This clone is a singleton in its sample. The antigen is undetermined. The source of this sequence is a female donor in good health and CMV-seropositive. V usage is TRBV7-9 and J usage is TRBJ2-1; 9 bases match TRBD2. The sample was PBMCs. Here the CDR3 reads CASSFFSGGPNNEQFF. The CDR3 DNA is TGTGCCAGCAGCTTCTTTAGCGGGGGCCCCAACAATGAGCAGTTCTTC.